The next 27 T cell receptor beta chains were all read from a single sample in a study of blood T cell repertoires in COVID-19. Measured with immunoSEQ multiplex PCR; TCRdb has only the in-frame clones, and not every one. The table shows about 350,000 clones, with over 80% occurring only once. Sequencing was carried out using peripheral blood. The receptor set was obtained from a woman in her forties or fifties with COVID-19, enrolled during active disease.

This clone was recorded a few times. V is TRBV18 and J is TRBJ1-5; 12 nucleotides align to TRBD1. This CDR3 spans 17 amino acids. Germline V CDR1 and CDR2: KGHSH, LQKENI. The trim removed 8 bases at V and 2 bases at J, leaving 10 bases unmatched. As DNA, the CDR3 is TGTGCCAGCGTCCGGGACAGGGGGCCGGGCGGCAATCAGCCCCAGCATTTT. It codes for CASVRDRGPGGNQPQHF.

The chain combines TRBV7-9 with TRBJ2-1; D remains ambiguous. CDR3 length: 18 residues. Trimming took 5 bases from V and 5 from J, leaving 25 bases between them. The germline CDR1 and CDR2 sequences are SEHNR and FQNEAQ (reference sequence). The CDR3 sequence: CASSAHIFPKGADNEQFF. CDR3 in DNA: TGTGCCAGCAGCGCCCATATATTTCCAAAAGGCGCGGACAATGAGCAGTTCTTC.

The CDR3 region has the DNA TGCGCCAGCAGCCACGACAGTTCCTCTGGAAACACCATATATTTT. It is translated as CASSHDSSSGNTIYF. The chain combines TRBV5-1 with TRBJ1-3; possibly TRBD1 for D (5 bases). The germline V gene encodes CDR1 SGHRS and CDR2 YFSETQ. V shed 4 bases and J shed 0 bases, with 11 bases lying between them. The CDR3 spans 15 residues.

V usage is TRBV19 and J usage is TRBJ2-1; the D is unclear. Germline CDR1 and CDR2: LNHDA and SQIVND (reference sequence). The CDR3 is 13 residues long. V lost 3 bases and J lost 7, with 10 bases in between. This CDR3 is CASSILAANEQFF. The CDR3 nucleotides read TGTGCCAGTAGTATTCTGGCAGCGAATGAGCAGTTCTTC.

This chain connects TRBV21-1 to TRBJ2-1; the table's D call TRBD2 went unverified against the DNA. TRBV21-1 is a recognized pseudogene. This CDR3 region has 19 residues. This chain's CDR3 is CASRNPKGGLASGRPEQFF. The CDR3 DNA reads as TGTGCCAGCAGGAATCCTAAAGGCGGATTGGCTAGCGGGAGGCCCGAGCAGTTCTTC.

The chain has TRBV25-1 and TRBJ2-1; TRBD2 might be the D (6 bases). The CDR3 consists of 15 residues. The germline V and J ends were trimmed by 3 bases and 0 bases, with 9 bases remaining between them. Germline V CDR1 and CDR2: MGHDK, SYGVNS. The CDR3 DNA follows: TGTGCCAGCAGTGAGGGGGGAAGCTCCTACAATGAGCAGTTCTTC. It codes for CASSEGGSSYNEQFF.

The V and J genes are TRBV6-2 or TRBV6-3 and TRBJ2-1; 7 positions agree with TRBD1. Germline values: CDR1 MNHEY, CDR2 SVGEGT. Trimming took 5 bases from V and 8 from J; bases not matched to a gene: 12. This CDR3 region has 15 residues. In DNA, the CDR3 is TGTGCCAGCAGTGAGTACAAGACAGGGAACGATGAGCAGTTCTTC. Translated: CASSEYKTGNDEQFF.

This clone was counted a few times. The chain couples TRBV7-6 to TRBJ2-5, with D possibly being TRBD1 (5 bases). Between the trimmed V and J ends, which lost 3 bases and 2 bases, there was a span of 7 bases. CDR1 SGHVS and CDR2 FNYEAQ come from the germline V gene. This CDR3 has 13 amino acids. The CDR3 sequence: CASSFRVQETQYF. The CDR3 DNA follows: TGTGCCAGCAGCTTCAGGGTTCAAGAGACCCAGTACTTC.

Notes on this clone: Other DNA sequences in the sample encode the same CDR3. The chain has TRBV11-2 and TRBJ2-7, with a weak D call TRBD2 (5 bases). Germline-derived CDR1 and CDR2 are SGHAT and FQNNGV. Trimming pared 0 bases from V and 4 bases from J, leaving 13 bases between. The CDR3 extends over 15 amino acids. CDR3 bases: TGTGCCAGCAGCTTAGAACGAGGGAGTAGTTACGAGCAGTACTTC. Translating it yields CASSLERGSSYEQYF.

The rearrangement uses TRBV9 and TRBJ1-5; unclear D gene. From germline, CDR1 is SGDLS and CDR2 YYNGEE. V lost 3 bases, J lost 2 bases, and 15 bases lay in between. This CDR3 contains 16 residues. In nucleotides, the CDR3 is TGTGCCAGCAGCGCCGCCCCGGGAGGAGGCAATCAGCCCCAGCATTTT. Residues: CASSAAPGGGNQPQHF.

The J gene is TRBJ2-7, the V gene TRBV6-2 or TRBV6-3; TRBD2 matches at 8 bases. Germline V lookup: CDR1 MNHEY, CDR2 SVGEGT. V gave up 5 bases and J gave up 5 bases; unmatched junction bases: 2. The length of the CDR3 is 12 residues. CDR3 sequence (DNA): TGTGCCAGCAGTCGGCGGGGGGACGAGCAGTACTTC. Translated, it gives CASSRRGDEQYF.

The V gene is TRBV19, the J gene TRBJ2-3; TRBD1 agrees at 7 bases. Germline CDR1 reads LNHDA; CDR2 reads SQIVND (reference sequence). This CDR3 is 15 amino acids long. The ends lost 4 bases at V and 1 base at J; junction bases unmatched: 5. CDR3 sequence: CASSRDSSGTDTQYF. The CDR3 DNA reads TGTGCCAGTAGTAGGGACAGCTCTGGCACAGATACGCAGTATTTT.

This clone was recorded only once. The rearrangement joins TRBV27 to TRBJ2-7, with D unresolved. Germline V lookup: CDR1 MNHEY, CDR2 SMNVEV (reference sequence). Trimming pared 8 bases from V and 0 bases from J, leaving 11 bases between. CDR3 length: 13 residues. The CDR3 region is CASGYSGSYEQYF. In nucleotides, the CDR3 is TGTGCCAGCGGGTACTCGGGCTCCTACGAGCAGTACTTC.

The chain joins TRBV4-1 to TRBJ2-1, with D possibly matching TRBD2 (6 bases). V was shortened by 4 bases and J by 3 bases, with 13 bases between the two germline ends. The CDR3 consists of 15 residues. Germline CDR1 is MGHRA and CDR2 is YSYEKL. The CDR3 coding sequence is TGCGCCAGCAGCCGAGTAGGAGGGGACTACAATGAGCAGTTCTTC. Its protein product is CASSRVGGDYNEQFF.

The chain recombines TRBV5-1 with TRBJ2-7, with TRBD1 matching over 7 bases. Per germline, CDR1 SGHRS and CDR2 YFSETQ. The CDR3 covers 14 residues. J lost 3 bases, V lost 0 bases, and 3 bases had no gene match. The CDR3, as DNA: TGCGCCAGCAGCTTGGACAGGGGAGACTACGAGCAGTACTTC. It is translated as CASSLDRGDYEQYF.

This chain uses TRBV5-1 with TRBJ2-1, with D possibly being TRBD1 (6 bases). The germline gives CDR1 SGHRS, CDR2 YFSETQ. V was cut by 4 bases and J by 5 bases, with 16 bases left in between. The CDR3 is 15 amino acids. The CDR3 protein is CASSPWPRGHNEQFF. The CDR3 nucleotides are TGCGCCAGCAGCCCCTGGCCCAGGGGACACAATGAGCAGTTCTTC. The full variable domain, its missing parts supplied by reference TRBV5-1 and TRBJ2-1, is KAGVTQTPRYLIKTRGQQVTLSCSPISGHRSVSWYQQTPGQGLQFLFEYFSETQRNKGNFPGRFSGRQFSNSRSEMNVSTLELGDSALYLCASSPWPRGHNEQFFGPGTRLTVL.

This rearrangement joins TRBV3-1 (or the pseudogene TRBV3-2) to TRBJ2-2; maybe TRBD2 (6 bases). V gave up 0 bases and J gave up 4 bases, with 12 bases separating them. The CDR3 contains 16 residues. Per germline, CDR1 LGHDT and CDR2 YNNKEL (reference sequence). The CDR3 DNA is TGTGCCAGCAGCCAAGATGGTCTAGCGTCCACCGGGGAGCTGTTTTTT. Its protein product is CASSQDGLASTGELFF.

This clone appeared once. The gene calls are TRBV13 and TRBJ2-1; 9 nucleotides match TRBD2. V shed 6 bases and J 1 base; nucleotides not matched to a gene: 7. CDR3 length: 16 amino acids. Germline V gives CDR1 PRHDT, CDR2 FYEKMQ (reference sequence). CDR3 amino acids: CASSQLAGVSYNEQFF. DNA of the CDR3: TGTGCCAGCAGTCAATTAGCGGGGGTATCCTACAATGAGCAGTTCTTC.

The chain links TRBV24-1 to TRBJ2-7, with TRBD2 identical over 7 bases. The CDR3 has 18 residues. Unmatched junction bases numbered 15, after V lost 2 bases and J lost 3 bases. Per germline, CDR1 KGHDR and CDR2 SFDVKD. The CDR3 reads CATSDSYAAGRELYEQYF. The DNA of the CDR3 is TGTGCCACCAGTGATTCCTATGCAGCGGGAAGGGAACTCTACGAGCAGTACTTC.

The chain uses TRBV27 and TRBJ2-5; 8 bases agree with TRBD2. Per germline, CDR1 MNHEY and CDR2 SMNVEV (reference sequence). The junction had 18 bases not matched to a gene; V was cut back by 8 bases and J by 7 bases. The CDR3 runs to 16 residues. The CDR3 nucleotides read TGTGCCAGCGCGCGATGGACCGGGCCCCGGGAGGGGACCCAGTACTTC. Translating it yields CASARWTGPREGTQYF.

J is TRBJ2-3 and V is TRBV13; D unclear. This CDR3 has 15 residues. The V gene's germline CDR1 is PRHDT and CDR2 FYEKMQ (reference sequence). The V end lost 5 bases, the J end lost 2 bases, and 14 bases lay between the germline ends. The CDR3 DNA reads TGTGCCAGCAGCGCGCCTTCCGAATACACAGATACGCAGTATTTT. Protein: CASSAPSEYTDTQYF.

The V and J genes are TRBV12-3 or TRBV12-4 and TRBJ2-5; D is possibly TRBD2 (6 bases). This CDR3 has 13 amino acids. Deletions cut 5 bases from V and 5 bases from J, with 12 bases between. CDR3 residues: CASSGGIGETQYF. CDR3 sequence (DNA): TGTGCCAGCAGTGGGGGGATAGGGGAGACCCAGTACTTC.

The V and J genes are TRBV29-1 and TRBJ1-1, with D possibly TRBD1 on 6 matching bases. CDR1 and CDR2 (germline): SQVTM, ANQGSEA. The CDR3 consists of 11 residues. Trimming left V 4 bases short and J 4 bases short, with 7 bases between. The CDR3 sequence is CSVGRGTEAFF. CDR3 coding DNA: TGCAGCGTTGGCAGGGGCACTGAAGCTTTCTTT.

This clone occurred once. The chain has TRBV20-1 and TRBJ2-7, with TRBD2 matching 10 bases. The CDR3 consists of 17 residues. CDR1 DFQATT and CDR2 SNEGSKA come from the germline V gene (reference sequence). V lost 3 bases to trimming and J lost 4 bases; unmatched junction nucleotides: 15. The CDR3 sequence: CSASSLRVLAGVYEQYF. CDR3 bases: TGCAGTGCTAGTAGTCTTCGAGTGCTAGCGGGAGTGTACGAGCAGTACTTC.

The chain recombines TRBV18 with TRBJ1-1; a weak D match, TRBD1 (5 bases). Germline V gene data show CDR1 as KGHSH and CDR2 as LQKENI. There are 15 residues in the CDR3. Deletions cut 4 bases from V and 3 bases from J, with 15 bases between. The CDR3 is CASSRGTGLDTEAFF. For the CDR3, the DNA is TGTGCCAGCTCACGCGGGACGGGCCTTGACACTGAAGCTTTCTTT.

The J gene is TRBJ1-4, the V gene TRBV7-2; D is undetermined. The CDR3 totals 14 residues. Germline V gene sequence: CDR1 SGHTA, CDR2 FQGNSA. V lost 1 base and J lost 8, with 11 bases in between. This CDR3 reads CASSLGPGREKLFF. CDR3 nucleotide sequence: TGTGCCAGCAGCTTAGGCCCCGGGAGGGAAAAACTGTTTTTT.

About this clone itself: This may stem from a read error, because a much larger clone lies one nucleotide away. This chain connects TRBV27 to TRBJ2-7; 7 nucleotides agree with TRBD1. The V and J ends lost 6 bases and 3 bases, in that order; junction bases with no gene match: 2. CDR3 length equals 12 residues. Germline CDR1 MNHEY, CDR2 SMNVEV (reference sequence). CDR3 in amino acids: CASSGQDYEQYF. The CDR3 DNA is TGTGCCAGCAGCGGACAGGACTACGAGCAGTACTTC.